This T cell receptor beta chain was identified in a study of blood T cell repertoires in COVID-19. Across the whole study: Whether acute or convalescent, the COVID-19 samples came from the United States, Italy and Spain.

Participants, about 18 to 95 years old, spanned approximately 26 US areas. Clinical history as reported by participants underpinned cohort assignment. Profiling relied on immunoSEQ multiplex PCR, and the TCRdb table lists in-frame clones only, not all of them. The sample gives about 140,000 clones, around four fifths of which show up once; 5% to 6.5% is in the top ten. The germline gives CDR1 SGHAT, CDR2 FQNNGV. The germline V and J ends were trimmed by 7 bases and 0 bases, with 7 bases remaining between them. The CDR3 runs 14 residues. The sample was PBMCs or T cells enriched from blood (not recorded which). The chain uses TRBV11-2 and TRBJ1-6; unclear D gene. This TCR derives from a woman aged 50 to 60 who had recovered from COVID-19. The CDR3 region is CASTSGSYNSPLHF. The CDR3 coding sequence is TGTGCCAGCACCTCAGGCTCCTATAATTCACCCCTCCACTTT.